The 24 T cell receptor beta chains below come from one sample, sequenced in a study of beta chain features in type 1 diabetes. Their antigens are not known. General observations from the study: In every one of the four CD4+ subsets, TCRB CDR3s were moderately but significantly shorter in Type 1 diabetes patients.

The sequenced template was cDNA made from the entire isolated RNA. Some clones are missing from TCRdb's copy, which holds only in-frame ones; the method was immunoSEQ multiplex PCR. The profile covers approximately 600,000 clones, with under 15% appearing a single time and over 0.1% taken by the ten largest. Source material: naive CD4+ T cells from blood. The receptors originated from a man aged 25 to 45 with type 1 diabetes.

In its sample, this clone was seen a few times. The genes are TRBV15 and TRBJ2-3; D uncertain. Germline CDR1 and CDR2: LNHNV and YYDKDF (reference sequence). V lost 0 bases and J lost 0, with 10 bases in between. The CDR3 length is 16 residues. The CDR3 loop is CATSRDRSTSTDTQYF. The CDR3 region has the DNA TGTGCCACCAGCAGAGATCGCAGTACTAGCACAGATACGCAGTATTTT.

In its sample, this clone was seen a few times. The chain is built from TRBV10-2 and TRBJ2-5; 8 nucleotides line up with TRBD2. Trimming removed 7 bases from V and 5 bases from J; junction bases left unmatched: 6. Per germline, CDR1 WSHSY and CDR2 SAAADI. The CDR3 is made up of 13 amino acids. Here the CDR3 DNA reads TGCGCCAGCAACCCGGGGGGGCTGGAGACCCAGTACTTC. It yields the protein CASNPGGLETQYF.

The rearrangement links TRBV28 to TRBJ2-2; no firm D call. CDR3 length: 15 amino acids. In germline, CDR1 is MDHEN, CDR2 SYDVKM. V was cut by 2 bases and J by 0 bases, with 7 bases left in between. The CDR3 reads CASSLHGPNTGELFF. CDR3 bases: TGTGCCAGCAGTTTACACGGACCGAACACCGGGGAGCTGTTTTTT.

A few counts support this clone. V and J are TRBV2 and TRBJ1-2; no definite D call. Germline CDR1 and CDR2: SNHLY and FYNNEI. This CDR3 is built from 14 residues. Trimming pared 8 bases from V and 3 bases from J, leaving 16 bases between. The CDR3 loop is CASREPRSDYGYTF. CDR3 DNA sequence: TGTGCCAGCCGGGAGCCTCGATCTGACTATGGCTACACCTTC. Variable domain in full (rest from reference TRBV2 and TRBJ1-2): EPEVTQTPSHQVTQMGQEVILRCVPISNHLYFYWYRQILGQKVEFLVSFYNNEISEKSEIFDDQFSVERPDGSNFTLKIRSTKLEDSAMYFCASREPRSDYGYTFGSGTRLTVV.

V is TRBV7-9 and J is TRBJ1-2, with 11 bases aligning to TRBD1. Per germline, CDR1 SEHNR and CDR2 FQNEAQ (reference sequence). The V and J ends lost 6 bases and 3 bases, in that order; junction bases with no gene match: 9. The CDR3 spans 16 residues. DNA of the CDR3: TGTGCCAGCAGAGAAGCGGACAGGGGGCTTGACTATGGCTACACCTTC. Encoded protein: CASREADRGLDYGYTF.

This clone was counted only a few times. Here the CDR3 DNA reads TGTGCCAGCAGCTGGATAGGCTCCTATAATTCACCCCTCCACTTT. Translation: CASSWIGSYNSPLHF. The chain carries TRBV7-8 and TRBJ1-6, with D uncertain. Germline-derived CDR1 and CDR2 are SGHVS and FQNEAQ. The CDR3 is 15 amino acids. V lost 4 bases, J lost 0 bases, and 7 bases lay in between.

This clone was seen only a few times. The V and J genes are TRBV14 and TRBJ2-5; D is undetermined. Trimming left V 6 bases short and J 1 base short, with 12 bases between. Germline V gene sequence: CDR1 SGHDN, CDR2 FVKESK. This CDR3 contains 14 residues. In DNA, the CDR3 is TGTGCCAGCAGGGGCTGGCAGTCCCAAGAGACCCAGTACTTC. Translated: CASRGWQSQETQYF.

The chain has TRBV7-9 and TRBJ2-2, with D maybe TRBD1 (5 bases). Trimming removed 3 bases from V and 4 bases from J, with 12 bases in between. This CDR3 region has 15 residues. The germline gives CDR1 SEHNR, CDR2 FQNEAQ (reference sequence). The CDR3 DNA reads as TGTGCCAGCAGCTTTCGTGACAGCAGCACCGGGGAGCTGTTTTTT. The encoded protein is CASSFRDSSTGELFF. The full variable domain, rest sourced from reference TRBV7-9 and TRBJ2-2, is DTGVSQNPRHKITKRGQNVTFRCDPISEHNRLYWYRQTLGQGPEFLTYFQNEAQLEKSRLLSDRFSAERPKGSFSTLEIQRTEQGDSAMYLCASSFRDSSTGELFFGEGSRLTVL.

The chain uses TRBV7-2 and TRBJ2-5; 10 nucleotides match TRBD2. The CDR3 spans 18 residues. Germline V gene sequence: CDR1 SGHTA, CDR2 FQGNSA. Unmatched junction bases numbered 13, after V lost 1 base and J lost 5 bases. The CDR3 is CASSLGLTSGSGRETQYF. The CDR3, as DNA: TGTGCCAGCAGCTTAGGATTGACTAGCGGGTCCGGGAGGGAGACCCAGTACTTC.

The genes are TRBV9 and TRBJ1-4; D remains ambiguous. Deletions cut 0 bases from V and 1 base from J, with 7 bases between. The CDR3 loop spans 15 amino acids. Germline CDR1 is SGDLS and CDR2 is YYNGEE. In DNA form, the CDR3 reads TGTGCCAGCAGCGTAGGGCTGGGAACTAATGAAAAACTGTTTTTT. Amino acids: CASSVGLGTNEKLFF.

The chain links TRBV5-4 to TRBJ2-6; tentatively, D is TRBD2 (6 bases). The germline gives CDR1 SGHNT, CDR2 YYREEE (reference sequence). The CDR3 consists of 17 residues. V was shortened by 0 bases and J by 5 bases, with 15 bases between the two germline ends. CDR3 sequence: CASSLDVGGARANVLTF. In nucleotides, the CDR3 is TGTGCCAGCAGCTTGGATGTCGGAGGGGCCAGGGCCAACGTCCTGACTTTC.

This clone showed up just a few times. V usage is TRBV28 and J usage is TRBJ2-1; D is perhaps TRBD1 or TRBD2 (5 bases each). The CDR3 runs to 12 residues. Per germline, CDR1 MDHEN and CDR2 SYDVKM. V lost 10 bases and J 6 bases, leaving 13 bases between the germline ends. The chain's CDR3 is CAILGTANEQFF. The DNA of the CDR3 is TGTGCCATACTTGGGACCGCCAATGAGCAGTTCTTC.

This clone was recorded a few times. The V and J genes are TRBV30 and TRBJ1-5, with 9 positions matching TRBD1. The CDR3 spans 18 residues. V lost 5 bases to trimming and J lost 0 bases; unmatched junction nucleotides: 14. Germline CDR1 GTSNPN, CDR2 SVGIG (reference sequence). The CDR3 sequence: CAWARGTGRVYSNQPQHF. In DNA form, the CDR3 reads TGTGCCTGGGCGCGAGGGACAGGGCGGGTATATAGCAATCAGCCCCAGCATTTT.

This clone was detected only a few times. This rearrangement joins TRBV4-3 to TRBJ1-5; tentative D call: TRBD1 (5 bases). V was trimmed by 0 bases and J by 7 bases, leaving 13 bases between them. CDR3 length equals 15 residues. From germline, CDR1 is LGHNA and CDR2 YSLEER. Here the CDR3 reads CASSQDGGRGQPQHF. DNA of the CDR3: TGCGCCAGCAGCCAAGATGGGGGTCGTGGACAGCCCCAGCATTTT.

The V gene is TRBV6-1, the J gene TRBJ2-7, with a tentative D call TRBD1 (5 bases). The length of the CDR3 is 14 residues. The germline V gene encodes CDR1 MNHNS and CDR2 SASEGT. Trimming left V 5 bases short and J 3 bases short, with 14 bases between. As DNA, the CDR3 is TGTGCCAGCAGTCGAAAGGGGCAGTACTACGAGCAGTACTTC. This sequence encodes CASSRKGQYYEQYF.

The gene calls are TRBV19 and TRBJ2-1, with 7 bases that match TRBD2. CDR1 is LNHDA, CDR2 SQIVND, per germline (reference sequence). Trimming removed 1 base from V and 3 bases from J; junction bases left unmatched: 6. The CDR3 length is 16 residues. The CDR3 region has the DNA TGTGCCAGTAGTATAGCTGCCCGGGGGGACTACAATGAGCAGTTCTTC. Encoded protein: CASSIAARGDYNEQFF.

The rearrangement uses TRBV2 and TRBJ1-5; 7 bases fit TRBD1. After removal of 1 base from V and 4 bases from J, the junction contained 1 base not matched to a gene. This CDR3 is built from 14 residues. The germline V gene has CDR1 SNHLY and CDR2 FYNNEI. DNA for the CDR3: TGTGCCAGCAGTGAAGAACAGGGGAATCAGCCCCAGCATTTT. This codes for CASSEEQGNQPQHF.

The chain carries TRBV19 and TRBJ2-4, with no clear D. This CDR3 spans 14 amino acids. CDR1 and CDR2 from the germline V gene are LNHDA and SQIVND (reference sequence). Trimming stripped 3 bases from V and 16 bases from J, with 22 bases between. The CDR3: CASSISDQDHHLYF. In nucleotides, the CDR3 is TGTGCCAGTAGTATCTCTGATCAAGACCACCACCTTTACTTC.

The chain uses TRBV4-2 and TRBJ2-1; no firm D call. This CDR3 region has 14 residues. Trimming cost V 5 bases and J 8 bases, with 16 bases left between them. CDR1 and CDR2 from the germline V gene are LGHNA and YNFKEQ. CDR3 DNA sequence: TGTGCCAGCAGCTTACCAACCCATGGGGATGAGCAGTTCTTC. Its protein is CASSLPTHGDEQFF.

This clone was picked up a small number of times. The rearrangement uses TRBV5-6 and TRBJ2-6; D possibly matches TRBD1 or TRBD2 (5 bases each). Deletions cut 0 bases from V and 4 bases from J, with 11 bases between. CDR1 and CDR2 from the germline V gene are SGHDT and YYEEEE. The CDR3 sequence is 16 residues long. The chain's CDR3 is CASSLAWGSGANVLTF. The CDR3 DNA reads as TGTGCCAGCAGCTTGGCCTGGGGGTCCGGGGCCAACGTCCTGACTTTC.

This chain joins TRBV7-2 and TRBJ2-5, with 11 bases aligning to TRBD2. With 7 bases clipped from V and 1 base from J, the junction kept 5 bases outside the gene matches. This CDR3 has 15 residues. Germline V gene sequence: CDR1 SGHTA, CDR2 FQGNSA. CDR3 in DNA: TGTGCCAGCACCATTGGGACTAGCGGCCAAGAGACCCAGTACTTC. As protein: CASTIGTSGQETQYF. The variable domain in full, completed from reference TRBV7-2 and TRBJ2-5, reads GAGVSQSPSNKVTEKGKDVELRCDPISGHTALYWYRQSLGQGLEFLIYFQGNSAPDKSGLPSDRFSAERTGGSVSTLTIQRTQQEDSAVYLCASTIGTSGQETQYFGPGTRLLVL.

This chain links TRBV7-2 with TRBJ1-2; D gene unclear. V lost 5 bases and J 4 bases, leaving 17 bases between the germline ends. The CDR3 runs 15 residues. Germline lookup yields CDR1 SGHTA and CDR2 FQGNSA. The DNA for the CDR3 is TGTGCCAGCAGCGAAGGCACGGGAGTGAGCTATGGCTACACCTTC. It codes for CASSEGTGVSYGYTF.

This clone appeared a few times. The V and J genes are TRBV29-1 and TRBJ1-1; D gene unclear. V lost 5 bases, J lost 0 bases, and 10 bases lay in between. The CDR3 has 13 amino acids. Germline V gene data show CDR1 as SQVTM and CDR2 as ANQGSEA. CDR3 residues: CSVQDTMNTEAFF. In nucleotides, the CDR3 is TGCAGCGTTCAGGATACCATGAACACTGAAGCTTTCTTT.

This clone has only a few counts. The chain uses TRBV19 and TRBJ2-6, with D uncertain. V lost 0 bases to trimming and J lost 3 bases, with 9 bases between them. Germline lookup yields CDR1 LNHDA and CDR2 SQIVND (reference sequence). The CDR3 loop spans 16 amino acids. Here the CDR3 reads CASSIDRRGGANVLTF. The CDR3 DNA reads TGTGCCAGTAGTATAGATCGCCGAGGTGGGGCCAACGTCCTGACTTTC.